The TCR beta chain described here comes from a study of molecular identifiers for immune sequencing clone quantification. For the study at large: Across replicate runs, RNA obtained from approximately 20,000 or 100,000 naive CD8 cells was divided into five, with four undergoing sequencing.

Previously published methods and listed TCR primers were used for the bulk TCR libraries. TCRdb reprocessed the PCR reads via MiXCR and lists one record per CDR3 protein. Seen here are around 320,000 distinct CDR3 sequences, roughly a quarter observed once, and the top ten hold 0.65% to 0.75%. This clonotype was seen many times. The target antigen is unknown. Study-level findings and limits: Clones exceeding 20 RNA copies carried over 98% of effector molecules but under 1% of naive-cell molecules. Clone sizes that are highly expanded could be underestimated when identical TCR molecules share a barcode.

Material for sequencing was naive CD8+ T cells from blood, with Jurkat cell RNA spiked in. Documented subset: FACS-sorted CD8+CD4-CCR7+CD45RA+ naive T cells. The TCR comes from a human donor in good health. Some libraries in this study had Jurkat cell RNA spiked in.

CDR3 loop: CASRAYNSPLHF. The CDR3 region has the DNA TGTGCCAGCAGAGCGTATAATTCACCCCTCCACTTT. The chain joins TRBV5-4 to TRBJ1-6, with no clear D. The CDR3 is made up of 12 amino acids. Germline CDR1 SGHNT, CDR2 YYREEE (reference sequence). Deletions cut 5 bases from V and 4 bases from J, with 4 bases between.